These T cell receptor beta chains were read from a single sample in a study of early T cells in non-severe SARS-CoV-2 infection. TCRdb processed the 5' RACE reads anew with MiXCR; each CDR3 protein has one entry. The sample comprises fewer than 65,000 distinct CDR3 sequences, about 9.3% of which are singletons, and more than 12% rests with the top ten. The sample consisted of whole blood. The receptor source for this set is an adult who was a healthcare worker with PCR-confirmed SARS-CoV-2 infection or an uninfected control (not recorded which). Each CDR3 is given with its conserved first and last residue. A D gene is named only where the DNA matches it firmly. A row's size may be missing; if present it is once, few, many or a size class.

17	TRBJ2-4	.	once	TRBV6-2/TRBV6-3	TGTGCCAGCAGTTACTCGTTGAGCGCTTCAACGGTAAACATTCAGTACTTC	CASSYSLSASTVNIQYF
16	TRBJ2-7	.	.	TRBV5-1	TGCGCCAGCTCCTTGACATTATCCTTTCCATCCTACGAGCAGTACTTC	CASSLTLSFPSYEQYF
14	TRBJ1-2	.	.	TRBV27	TGTGCCAGCAGTTTAGGGTGGGCTAACTATGGCTACACCTTC	CASSLGWANYGYTF
13	TRBJ2-7	.	.	TRBV6-2/TRBV6-3	TGTGCCAGCAGCGATACAGGGCGCCACGAGCAGTACTTC	CASSDTGRHEQYF
12	TRBJ2-3	TRBD2	.	TRBV20-1	TGCAGTGCTATACTAGCGGGAGATACGCAGTATTTT	CSAILAGDTQYF
13	TRBJ2-7	.	.	TRBV29-1	TGCAGCGTCCTCCGCGGCAAGACCTACGAGCAGTACTTC	CSVLRGKTYEQYF
12	TRBJ1-2	.	many	TRBV5-6	TGTGCCAGCAGCTTGCCGGGCTATGGCTACACCTTC	CASSLPGYGYTF
16	TRBJ1-5	.	few	TRBV7-2	TGTGCCAGCAGCTTACGCCCATCGGGGAGCAATCAGCCCCAGCATTTT	CASSLRPSGSNQPQHF
13	TRBJ1-1	TRBD1	many	TRBV6-5	TGTGCCAGCAGCGACAGGGGAAGCACTGAAGCTTTCTTT	CASSDRGSTEAFF
13	TRBJ2-2	TRBD2	.	TRBV20-1	TGCAGTACCCATTCGGGGGGCACCGGGGAGCTGTTTTTT	CSTHSGGTGELFF
17	TRBJ2-2	.	many	TRBV7-2	TGTGCCAGCAGCAAAACGCCGGCGGGCGCGAACACCGGGGAGCTGTTTTTT	CASSKTPAGANTGELFF
16	TRBJ1-1	TRBD1	once	TRBV28	TGTGCCAGCAGTCCCGGGACAGGGACTATGAACACTGAAGCTTTCTTT	CASSPGTGTMNTEAFF
15	TRBJ1-1	.	many	TRBV7-6	TGTGCCAGCAGCTTAGGAAGTAGGGGGGGCACTGAAGCTTTCTTT	CASSLGSRGGTEAFF
15	TRBJ1-2	.	few	TRBV7-9	TGTGCCAGCAGCTTAGCGGCAGGGGCTATATGGGGCTACACCTTC	CASSLAAGAIWGYTF
14	TRBJ2-7	.	many	TRBV4-3	TGCGCCAGCAGCCGCGACGAACTTACCTACGAGCAGTACTTC	CASSRDELTYEQYF
16	TRBJ2-1	.	many	TRBV14	TGTGCCAGCAGCCACCTAGGCCCGGGAGAGCTAAATGAGCAGTTCTTC	CASSHLGPGELNEQFF
13	TRBJ1-2	.	.	TRBV12-3/TRBV12-4	TGTGCCAGCAGTACAGCGGGAGACTATGGCTACACCTTC	CASSTAGDYGYTF
19	TRBJ1-2	.	.	TRBV6-2/TRBV6-3	TGTGCCAGCAGTTACCCCAGTGAAGCCCCGACTGGGCCCGGCTATGGCTACACCTTC	CASSYPSEAPTGPGYGYTF
11	TRBJ2-1	.	few	TRBV20-1	TGCAGTGCTAGTCTAGACAATGAGCAGTTCTTC	CSASLDNEQFF
16	TRBJ2-2	.	many	TRBV2	TGTGCCAGCAAAGGCGAGGCGGGGAGAGGTACCGGGGAGCTGTTTTTT	CASKGEAGRGTGELFF
14	TRBJ1-2	TRBD1	.	TRBV7-9	TGTGCCAGCAGCTTAGAGGTCCCAGGGGGTGGCTACACCTTC	CASSLEVPGGGYTF
13	TRBJ2-7	.	many	TRBV4-3	TGCGCCAGCAGCCAAGTAGCCGGGATCGAGCAGTACTTC	CASSQVAGIEQYF
14	TRBJ1-1	.	.	TRBV28	TGTGCCAGCAGTTTAGGGGTACAAAACACTGAAGCTTTCTTT	CASSLGVQNTEAFF
15	TRBJ1-1	TRBD1	many	TRBV3-1	TGTGCCAGCAGCCAAGGGGACAGGGATGGCACTGAAGCTTTCTTT	CASSQGDRDGTEAFF
13	TRBJ1-2	.	few	TRBV10-3	TGTGCCATCAGTGAGTCGGACTTCTCTGGCTACACCTTC	CAISESDFSGYTF
17	TRBJ2-3	TRBD2	many	TRBV20-1	TGCAGTGCTAGAGGAGTGGGTAGCGGGAGCTTCACAGATACGCAGTATTTT	CSARGVGSGSFTDTQYF
13	TRBJ1-5	.	many	TRBV10-3	TGTGCCATCAGCGTCGGCAGAAATCAGCCCCAGCATTTT	CAISVGRNQPQHF
15	TRBJ2-2	TRBD1	many	TRBV7-6	TGTGCCAGCAGCGGTCCGGGACAGAATCCCGGGGAGCTGTTTTTT	CASSGPGQNPGELFF
14	TRBJ1-5	.	.	TRBV20-1	TGCAGTGCTACCCCTACAGGGTACAATCAGCCCCAGCATTTT	CSATPTGYNQPQHF
15	TRBJ1-5	TRBD1	many	TRBV5-5	TGTGCCAGCAGCTTGGGAGTCAGGGGGCATCAGCCCCAGCATTTT	CASSLGVRGHQPQHF
13	TRBJ1-1	.	many	TRBV10-3	TGTGCCATCAGTGCGGAGGGTAACACTGAAGCTTTCTTT	CAISAEGNTEAFF
11	TRBJ2-1	.	.	TRBV20-1	TGCAGTGCTAGGCCCTTCAATGAGCAGTTCTTC	CSARPFNEQFF
15	TRBJ2-2	.	many	TRBV9	TGTGCCAGCAGCGTATATTCGGATAACACCGGGGAGCTGTTTTTT	CASSVYSDNTGELFF
12	TRBJ2-7	.	few	TRBV6-2/TRBV6-3	TGTGCCAGCACCCAGGAGACCTACGAGCAGTACTTC	CASTQETYEQYF
16	TRBJ2-5	TRBD2	many	TRBV4-3	TGCGCCAGCAGCCAAGGGCCCAGCGGGAGGGCCGAGACCCAGTACTTC	CASSQGPSGRAETQYF
15	TRBJ2-5	TRBD1	.	TRBV20-1	TGCAGTGCAATCATACCCTGGACAGGGGTTGAGACCCAGTACTTC	CSAIIPWTGVETQYF
13	TRBJ2-5	.	many	TRBV12-3/TRBV12-4	TGTGCCAGCAGTTCCGGAGGATGGGAGACCCAGTACTTC	CASSSGGWETQYF
14	TRBJ1-1	TRBD1	.	TRBV12-3/TRBV12-4	TGTGCCAGCAGTGACAGGGGTTTGAGGACTGAAGCTTTCTTT	CASSDRGLRTEAFF
15	TRBJ2-2	.	many	TRBV5-1	TGCGCCAGCAGCTTGGGTGCTAGCATCACCGGGGAGCTGTTTTTT	CASSLGASITGELFF
14	TRBJ2-3	.	few	TRBV29-1	TGCAGCGTTGCGGTCGAGGGTTACACAGATACGCAGTATTTT	CSVAVEGYTDTQYF